This T cell receptor (beta chain) derives from a study of beta chain features in type 1 diabetes. Study at large: Patients looked much like healthy donors when it came to age, gender and cell yields.

Investigators reverse transcribed all isolated RNA, so they sequenced expressed TCRB transcripts. Repertoires were generated with immunoSEQ multiplex PCR, while TCRdb's copy carries only in-frame clones and drops some. The data show over 700,000 clones, roughly a sixth seen once. This clone showed up just a few times. Antigen specificity is unknown. General study results and limits: Insertions were fewer and deletions more numerous at VDJ junctions in type 1 diabetes patients. There was a possibility that cDNA sequencing over-represented cells with high TCR expression.

Trimming removed 6 bases at V and 2 bases at J, with 17 bases between. The CDR3 is made up of 17 amino acids. From germline, CDR1 is SNHLY and CDR2 FYNNEI. Sequencing was done on a sample of naive CD4+ T cells from blood. This sequence was found in a woman in her late teens or twenties in good health. The chain recombines TRBV2 with TRBJ2-6; D might be TRBD1 or TRBD2, each matching 7 bases. CDR3 sequence reads: CASRPGGGLTGANVLTF. The DNA of the CDR3 is TGTGCCAGCAGACCAGGGGGGGGCCTGACTGGGGCCAACGTCCTGACTTTC.